This T cell receptor (beta chain) appears in the sequencing data of a study of blood T cells in healthy people across ages. The J segment lost 8 bases and the V segment lost 2 bases, leaving 7 bases of the junction unmatched. The CDR3 runs 14 residues. Germline values: CDR1 SGHTA, CDR2 FQGNSA. A sample-barcoded 5' primer and a J-beta primer mix were used in a second PCR of roughly 7 to 12 cycles. TCRdb reprocessed the 5' RACE reads with MiXCR, giving one entry per CDR3 protein. Of 590,000 or so distinct CDR3 sequences detected, approximately 30% appear once; the ten largest clones hold 15% to 17%. Many counts were recorded for this clonotype.

V and J are TRBV7-2 and TRBJ1-2, with 8 nucleotides matching TRBD1. Sequenced material: blood. The TCR was taken from an elderly woman in good health. The CDR3 coding sequence is TGTGCCAGCAGCTTACAGGGGGCACCTAGGGGCTACACCTTC. Translating it yields CASSLQGAPRGYTF.